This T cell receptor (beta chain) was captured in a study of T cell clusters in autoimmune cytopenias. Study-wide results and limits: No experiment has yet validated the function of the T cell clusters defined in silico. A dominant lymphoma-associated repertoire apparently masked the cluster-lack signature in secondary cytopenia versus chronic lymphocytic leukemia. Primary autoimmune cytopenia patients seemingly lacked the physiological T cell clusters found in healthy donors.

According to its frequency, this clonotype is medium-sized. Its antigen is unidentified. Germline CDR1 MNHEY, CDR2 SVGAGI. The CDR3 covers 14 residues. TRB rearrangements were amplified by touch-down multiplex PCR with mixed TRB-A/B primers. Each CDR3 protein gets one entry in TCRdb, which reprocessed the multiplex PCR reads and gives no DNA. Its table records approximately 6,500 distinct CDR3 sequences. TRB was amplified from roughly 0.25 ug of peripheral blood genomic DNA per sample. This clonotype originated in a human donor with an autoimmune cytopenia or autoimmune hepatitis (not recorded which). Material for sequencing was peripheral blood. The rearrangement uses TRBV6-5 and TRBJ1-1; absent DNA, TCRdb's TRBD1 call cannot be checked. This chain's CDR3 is CASSFFALDTEAFF.